Each of the 10 T cell receptor beta chains below was sequenced from the same sample in a study of CD8 T cells in Susac syndrome. With random hexamers, about 0.45 to 1 ug RNA was reverse transcribed. TCRdb reprocessed the immunoSEQ multiplex PCR reads via MiXCR and lists one record per CDR3 protein. The sample has 200,000 or so distinct CDR3 sequences, about 95% seen once. Sequences were obtained from CD4+ T cells from PBMCs. These receptors were obtained from a human donor with multiple sclerosis.

The chain links TRBV3-1 to TRBJ2-7; D gene uncertain. The CDR3 covers 16 residues. V was clipped by 4 bases and J by 2 bases, with 18 bases between them. Germline V gives CDR1 LGHDT, CDR2 YNNKEL (reference sequence). The CDR3 loop reads CASSPGLDMRAYEQYF. The CDR3 coding sequence is TGTGCCAGCAGCCCCGGTCTCGATATGCGAGCCTACGAGCAGTACTTC.

J is TRBJ1-1 and V is TRBV9; no clear D gene. The CDR3 extends over 14 amino acids. Trimming pared 2 bases from V and 4 bases from J, leaving 12 bases between. Germline-derived CDR1 and CDR2 are SGDLS and YYNGEE. The CDR3 spells CASSVHWFGTEAFF. As DNA, the CDR3 is TGTGCCAGCAGCGTTCATTGGTTTGGCACTGAAGCTTTCTTT.

This sequence joins TRBV3-1 and TRBJ1-5; 7 bases match TRBD1. Trimming took 2 bases from V and 7 from J; bases not matched to a gene: 5. The CDR3 is made up of 14 amino acids. In germline, CDR1 is LGHDT, CDR2 YNNKEL (reference sequence). The CDR3 spells CASSQSGGDQPQHF. CDR3 DNA sequence: TGTGCCAGCAGCCAATCAGGGGGTGACCAGCCCCAGCATTTT.

V is TRBV30 and J is TRBJ2-7; D is undetermined. The V gene's germline CDR1 is GTSNPN and CDR2 SVGIG (reference sequence). Trimming removed 5 bases at V and 0 bases at J, with 11 bases between. CDR3 length: 13 residues. The CDR3 protein is CAWADGVSYEQYF. The CDR3 DNA sequence: TGTGCCTGGGCTGACGGAGTCTCCTACGAGCAGTACTTC.

The chain recombines TRBV12-3 or TRBV12-4 with TRBJ1-5, with D possibly TRBD1 on 6 matching bases. CDR3 length equals 16 residues. Trimming stripped 5 bases from V and 0 bases from J, with 14 bases between. The CDR3 coding sequence is TGTGCCAGCAGTCCCGGACAGCGATATAGCAATCAGCCCCAGCATTTT. This sequence encodes CASSPGQRYSNQPQHF.

The chain is built from TRBV4-2 and TRBJ2-6, with TRBD2 identical over 9 bases. Trimming removed 4 bases from V and 3 bases from J; junction bases left unmatched: 10. The CDR3 covers 18 residues. Germline V gene sequence: CDR1 LGHNA, CDR2 YNFKEQ. The CDR3 here is CASSPSAGGWSGANVLTF. CDR3 DNA: TGTGCCAGCAGCCCGTCAGCGGGGGGTTGGAGTGGGGCCAACGTCCTGACTTTC.

The chain joins TRBV3-1 to TRBJ1-2; no clear D gene. From germline, CDR1 is LGHDT and CDR2 YNNKEL (reference sequence). Deletions cut 1 base from V and 7 bases from J, with 10 bases between. This CDR3 region has 13 residues. The CDR3 nucleotides are TGTGCCAGCAGCCAAGCTACCGTGGGTGGCTACACCTTC. Translated: CASSQATVGGYTF.

This clonotype was picked up one time. The CDR3: CAWNPGTLNEQFF. CDR3 nucleotides: TGTGCCTGGAATCCCGGGACACTCAATGAGCAGTTCTTC. The rearrangement uses TRBV30 and TRBJ2-1; TRBD1 is a possible D gene (6 bases). Trimming took off 4 bases at V and 6 bases at J, with 13 bases between the two ends. Per the germline V gene, CDR1 is GTSNPN and CDR2 is SVGIG (reference sequence). This CDR3 comprises 13 residues.

This clonotype showed up just once. The rearrangement links TRBV24-1 to TRBJ2-3; D remains unclear. Germline assignment: CDR1 KGHDR and CDR2 SFDVKD. The CDR3 consists of 11 residues. The ends were cut back, 9 bases at V and 5 bases at J, with 8 bases in the middle. The DNA for the CDR3 is TGTGCCACCCGACAAGGAGATACGCAGTATTTT. Protein: CATRQGDTQYF.

V and J are TRBV12-3 or TRBV12-4 and TRBJ2-5, with a tentative D call TRBD2 (6 bases). The CDR3 length is 15 residues. The ends were cut back, 5 bases at V and 5 bases at J, with 18 bases in the middle. The CDR3 coding sequence is TGTGCCAGCAGTCCCGGGACTCCCGGGGCGGAGACCCAGTACTTC. It yields the protein CASSPGTPGAETQYF.